This TCR beta chain comes out of a study of T cell changes during pregnancy in multiple sclerosis. V was cut by 3 bases and J by 1 base, with 15 bases left in between. The CDR3 consists of 16 residues. Germline values: CDR1 LGHNT, CDR2 FRNRAP. Clones were sequenced by immunoSEQ multiplex PCR, and TCRdb holds only the in-frame ones, with some missing. The table has about 72,000 clones, roughly nine tenths seen once. V usage is TRBV12-5 and J usage is TRBJ1-1, with TRBD1 as a possible D gene (6 bases). The specimen was peripheral blood, collected in the second trimester of pregnancy. The sequence was obtained from a female donor with multiple sclerosis, enrolled in a pregnancy study. The CDR3 bases are TGTGCTAGTGGTTTCTCAACAGGGATGAGGAACACTGAAGCTTTCTTT. It is translated as CASGFSTGMRNTEAFF.